This T cell receptor (beta chain) was retrieved from a study of shared T cell receptors in the human thymus. Sequencing was performed with immunoSEQ multiplex PCR; in TCRdb, only in-frame clones are kept and a portion is missing. The sample has some 660,000 clones; around 87% are singletons. The CDR3 is 17 residues long. These same records also appear under a second study, on human thymus T cells. That report notes: Surgeons resected thymus tissue during corrective heart surgery. Repertoires from thymus and blood appeared to show biased V and J gene usage.

The rearrangement joins TRBV12-2 to TRBJ1-2; the table's D call, TRBD1, was not checked against the DNA. TRBV12-2 is a listed pseudogene. This receptor was obtained from a boy under two years old with a congenital heart defect. The sequencing input was thymocytes. The CDR3 spells CASRLTCDRPSNYGYTF. In DNA, the CDR3 is TGTGCAAGTCGCTTGACCTGCGACAGGCCCTCAAACTATGGCTACACCTTC.